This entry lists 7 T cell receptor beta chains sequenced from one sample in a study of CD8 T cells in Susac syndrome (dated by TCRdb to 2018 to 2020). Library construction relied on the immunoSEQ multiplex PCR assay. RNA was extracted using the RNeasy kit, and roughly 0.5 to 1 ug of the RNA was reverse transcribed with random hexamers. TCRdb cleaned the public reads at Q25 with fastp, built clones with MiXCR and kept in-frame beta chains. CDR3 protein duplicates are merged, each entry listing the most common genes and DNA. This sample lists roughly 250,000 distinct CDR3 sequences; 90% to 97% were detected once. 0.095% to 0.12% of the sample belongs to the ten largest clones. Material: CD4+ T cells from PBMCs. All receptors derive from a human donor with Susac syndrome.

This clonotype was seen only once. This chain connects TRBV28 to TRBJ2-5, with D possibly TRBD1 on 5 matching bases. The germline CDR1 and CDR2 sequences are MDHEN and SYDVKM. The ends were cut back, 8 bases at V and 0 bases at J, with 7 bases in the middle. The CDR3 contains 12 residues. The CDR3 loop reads CASLDNQETQYF. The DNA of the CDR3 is TGTGCCAGCCTGGACAACCAAGAGACCCAGTACTTC.

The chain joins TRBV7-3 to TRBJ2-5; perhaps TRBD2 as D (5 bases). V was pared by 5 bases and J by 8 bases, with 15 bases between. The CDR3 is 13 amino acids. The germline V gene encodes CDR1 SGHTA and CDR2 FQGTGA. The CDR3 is CASSAGQRATQYF. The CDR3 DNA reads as TGTGCCAGCAGCGCCGGTCAGAGGGCCACCCAGTACTTC.

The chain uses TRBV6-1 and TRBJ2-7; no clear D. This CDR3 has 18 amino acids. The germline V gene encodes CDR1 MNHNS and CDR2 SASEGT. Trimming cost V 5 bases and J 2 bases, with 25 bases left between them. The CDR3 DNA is TGTGCCAGCAGTCGGTCAACGGATAGTAGACCCCTTCCCTACGAGCAGTACTTC. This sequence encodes CASSRSTDSRPLPYEQYF.

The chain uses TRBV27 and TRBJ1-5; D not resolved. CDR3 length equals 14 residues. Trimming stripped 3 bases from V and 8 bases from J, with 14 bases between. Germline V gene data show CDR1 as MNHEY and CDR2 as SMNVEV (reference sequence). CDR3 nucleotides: TGTGCCAGCAGTTTCGGGATGGGTCAGGAGCCCCAGCATTTT. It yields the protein CASSFGMGQEPQHF.

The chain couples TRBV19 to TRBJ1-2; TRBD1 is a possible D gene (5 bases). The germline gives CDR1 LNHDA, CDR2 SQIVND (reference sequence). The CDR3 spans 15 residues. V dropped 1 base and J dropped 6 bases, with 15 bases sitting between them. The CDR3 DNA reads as TGTGCCAGTAGTATAGTTGGCCGGCGGGGCGATGGCTACACCTTC. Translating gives CASSIVGRRGDGYTF.

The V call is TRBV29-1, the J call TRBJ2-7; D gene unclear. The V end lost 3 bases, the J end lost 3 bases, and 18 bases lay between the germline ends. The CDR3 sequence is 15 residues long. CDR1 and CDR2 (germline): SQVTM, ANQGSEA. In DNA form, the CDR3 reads TGCAGCGTTGAGGGTCGAGTAGGGATTCACTACGAGCAGTACTTC. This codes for CSVEGRVGIHYEQYF.

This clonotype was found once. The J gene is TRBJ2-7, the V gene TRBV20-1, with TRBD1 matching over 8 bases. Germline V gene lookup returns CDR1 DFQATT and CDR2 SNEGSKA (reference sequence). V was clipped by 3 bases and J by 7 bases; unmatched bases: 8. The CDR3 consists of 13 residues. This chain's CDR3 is CSASWDRPGEQYF. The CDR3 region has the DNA TGCAGTGCTAGCTGGGACAGGCCGGGAGAGCAGTACTTC.